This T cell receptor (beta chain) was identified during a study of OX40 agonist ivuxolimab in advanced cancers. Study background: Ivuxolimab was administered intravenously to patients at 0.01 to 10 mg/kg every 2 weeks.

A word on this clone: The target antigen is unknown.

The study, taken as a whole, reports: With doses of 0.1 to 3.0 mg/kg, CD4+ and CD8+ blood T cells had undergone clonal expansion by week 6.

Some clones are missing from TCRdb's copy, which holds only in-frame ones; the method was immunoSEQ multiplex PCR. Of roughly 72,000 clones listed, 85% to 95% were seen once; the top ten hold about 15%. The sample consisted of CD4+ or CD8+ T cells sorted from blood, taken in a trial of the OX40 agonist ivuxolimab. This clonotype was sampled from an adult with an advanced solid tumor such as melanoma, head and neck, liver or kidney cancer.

This chain's CDR3 is CASSLESRTGSLSRPGNTIYF. The CDR3 DNA reads TGTGCCAGCAGCTTAGAGTCCCGGACAGGTAGTCTAAGTCGTCCTGGAAACACCATATATTTT. The V gene is TRBV7-6, the J gene TRBJ1-3; 7 nucleotides line up with TRBD1. This CDR3 spans 21 amino acids. V shed 1 base and J 2 bases; nucleotides not matched to a gene: 20. CDR1 is SGHVS, CDR2 FNYEAQ, per germline.